Detailed here is one TCR beta chain. Across about two dozen US areas, participants ranged in age from about 18 to 100 years. The data were obtained in a study of blood T cell repertoires in COVID-19. Study details: Sites across the United States, Italy and Spain contributed samples from acute and convalescent COVID-19. T cells, B-cell-depleted T cells, or PBMCs supplied cDNA or gDNA.

Assay: immunoSEQ multiplex PCR; the TCRdb copy retains only in-frame clones and omits some. The sample contains fewer than 200,000 clones, roughly 87% of which appear only once. Sequenced input: PBMCs or T cells enriched from blood (not recorded which). The receptor was derived from a human donor with acute COVID-19. The donor label of this sample is uncertain.

CDR3 residues: CASSAKGARNTEAFF. CDR3 DNA: TGTGCCAGCAGTGCGAAGGGGGCGCGGAACACTGAAGCTTTCTTT. This chain links TRBV2 with TRBJ1-1; 7 nucleotides line up with TRBD1. The CDR3 consists of 15 residues. Germline trimming cut 4 bases from V and 1 base from J; bases unmatched to any gene: 6. Germline CDR1 reads SNHLY; CDR2 reads FYNNEI.